This T cell receptor (beta chain) was observed in a study of molecular identifiers for immune sequencing clone quantification. Methods described previously were used for bulk TCR libraries, and listed TCR primers were applied. MiXCR, run by TCRdb on the PCR reads, gives a single entry per CDR3 protein. The sample has hundreds of thousands of distinct CDR3 sequences, less than 30% seen once. The germline V gene encodes CDR1 SGHDT and CDR2 YYEEEE. This CDR3 has 15 amino acids. The V end was cut by 4 bases, the J end by 4 bases, with 18 bases between. This clonotype showed up just a few times. The chain combines TRBV5-6 with TRBJ2-7; tentatively, D is TRBD2 (6 bases). Sequencing used naive CD8+ T cells from blood, with Jurkat cell RNA spiked in. The subset here: FACS-sorted CD8+CD4-CCR7+CD45RA+ naive T cells. The TCR comes from a human donor in good health. Some libraries in this study had Jurkat cell RNA spiked in. This chain's CDR3 is CASSGGTLGMYEQYF. The CDR3 DNA sequence: TGTGCCAGCAGCGGCGGGACGTTGGGAATGTACGAGCAGTACTTC.